Shown below are 21 T cell receptor beta chains from a single sample sequenced in a study of tumor-infiltrating lymphocytes in primary liver carcinoma. The tissue used was unsorted bulk material of 20-30 mg. RNA and DNA were co-extracted from it with the AllPrep DNA/RNA mini kit. Constant-region priming of about 0.5 ug total RNA yielded TCR beta cDNA. Investigators got TCR beta libraries out of three nested multiplex PCR rounds, done with slightly modified ARM-PCR. A C-beta reverse primer was combined with TRBV1-TRBV30 forward primers in the first two PCR rounds, and each round had roughly 11 cycles. TCRdb re-called the multiplex PCR reads through MiXCR, storing one row per CDR3 protein. The sample comprises approximately 190,000 distinct CDR3 sequences, about 82% of which are singletons, and less than 20% rests with the top ten. Input material: tumor tissue from primary liver carcinoma. The receptors here all came from a man in his forties with primary liver carcinoma and hepatitis B virus infection.

As to this clonotype: Its ends do not fully match the called genes, so a read error is possible. The genes are TRBV12-3 or TRBV12-4 and TRBJ2-1; 8 bases are a match to TRBD2. The CDR3 is made up of 19 amino acids. CDR3 residues: CAGSLEASGSLPSYDDQFF. CDR3 nucleotides: TGTGCCGGCAGTTTAGAAGCTAGCGGGTCGCTGCCCTCCTACGATGATCAGTTCTTC.

This clonotype appeared a few times. A much larger clonotype is one base distant, so this may be a read error. The J gene is TRBJ2-7, the V gene TRBV5-4; D assignment may be TRBD1 or TRBD2 (5 bases each). Trimming took 3 bases from V and 2 from J, leaving 12 bases between them. Germline CDR1 SGHNT, CDR2 YYREEE (reference sequence). This CDR3 is 14 amino acids long. CDR3 region: CASSSGRLPYEQYF. The CDR3 DNA reads as TGTGCCAGCAGCTCGGGACGGCTCCCCTACGAGCAGTACTTC.

Points on this clonotype: At one end the junction does not follow the germline gene, possibly because of a read error. This sequence joins TRBV11-2 and TRBJ2-4; D may be TRBD2 (6 bases). This CDR3 has 15 residues. Germline V lookup: CDR1 SGHAT, CDR2 FQNNGV. DNA of the CDR3: TGTGCTAGCACCACTTCGGGGGTAGCCAAAAAGATTCAGTACTTC. It yields the protein CASTTSGVAKKIQYF.

This clonotype was seen only a few times. This could be a read error, since a much larger clone is one nucleotide away. The CDR3 DNA reads TGTGCCTGGACCAAGCTAGTGGGTGGAGAGACCCAGTACTTC. Its translation is CAWTKLVGGETQYF. The genes are TRBV30 and TRBJ2-5; no definite D call. Germline V gene lookup returns CDR1 GTSNPN and CDR2 SVGIG (reference sequence). The V gene lost 4 bases and the J gene lost 4 bases, with 16 bases spanning the gap. This CDR3 has 14 residues.

As to this clonotype: One end of the junction is discordant with germline, which a read error may explain. The genes are TRBV12-3 or TRBV12-4 and TRBJ2-1; no clear D gene. CDR3 length: 15 amino acids. As DNA, the CDR3 is TGTGCTAGCAGCCCCTTGGCGATCTCCTACAATGAGCAGTTCTTC. Its translation: CASSPLAISYNEQFF.

Concerning this clonotype: A read error is likely, as this CDR3 ends without the conserved phenylalanine or tryptophan. The CDR3 DNA reads as TGTGCCAGTGATGGGACCGGTTCCTACGAACAGTACTTA. Residues: CASDGTGSYEQYL. The chain has TRBV12-5 and TRBJ2-7; TRBD1 or TRBD2 may be the D gene (5 bases each). This CDR3 has 13 amino acids. Germline assignment: CDR1 LGHNT and CDR2 FRNRAP.

This clonotype was observed a few times. Its ends do not fully match the called genes, so a read error is possible. The chain links TRBV12-3 or TRBV12-4 to TRBJ2-3, with D possibly matching TRBD2 (5 bases). The CDR3 totals 14 residues. The CDR3, as DNA: TGTGCCAGCCTGAGGGTGCGCCTCACAGATATGCAGTATTTT. It codes for CASLRVRLTDMQYF.

This clonotype was recorded once. Its ends do not fully match the called genes, so a read error is possible. The rearrangement links TRBV6-5 to TRBJ2-7, with D possibly matching TRBD2 (5 bases). Germline V gene sequence: CDR1 MNHEY, CDR2 SVGAGI. CDR3 length: 18 residues. The CDR3 sequence is CASSYEGTATSIPYELYF. DNA for the CDR3: TGTGCCAGCAGTTACGAGGGCACTGCCACTTCGATACCCTACGAGCTGTACTTC.

As to this clonotype: One end of the junction fails to match germline, which may point to a read error. The V gene is TRBV7-9, the J gene TRBJ2-5; maybe TRBD1 (6 bases). CDR1 is SEHNR, CDR2 FQNEAQ, per germline (reference sequence). The CDR3 has 15 residues. The CDR3 bases are TGTGCCAGCAGCCCCCTCCGGACAGCGCAAGAGATCCAGTACTTC. This translates into CASSPLRTAQEIQYF.

Concerning this clonotype: At one boundary the junction diverges from the germline segment, which might be a read error. The chain couples TRBV6-6 to TRBJ2-5; no firm D call. The CDR3 is 15 residues long. Per germline, CDR1 MNHNY and CDR2 SVGAGI (reference sequence). The CDR3 region has the DNA TGTGCCAGCAGTTACGCGTCTATCGGGCAAGAGACGCAGTACTTC. Translating it yields CASSYASIGQETQYF.

A remark on this clonotype: The junction differs from germline at one of its ends, possibly a read error. This sequence joins TRBV7-9 and TRBJ2-2, with D possibly being TRBD1 or TRBD2 (5 bases each). Per germline, CDR1 SEHNR and CDR2 FQNEAQ (reference sequence). The length of the CDR3 is 15 residues. The CDR3 nucleotides are TGTGCCAGCAGCCCCGGACATGTGAACACCGGGGAGCTGTATTTT. Translating gives CASSPGHVNTGELYF.

This chain connects TRBV4-3 to TRBJ2-5; D perhaps matches TRBD2 (5 bases). The CDR3 has 13 amino acids. Trimming left V 4 bases short and J 8 bases short, with 14 bases between. Germline lookup yields CDR1 LGHNA and CDR2 YSLEER. The CDR3: CASSLAYGDTQYF. CDR3 nucleotide sequence: TGCGCCAGCAGCCTAGCGTATGGAGATACCCAGTACTTC.

Notes on this clonotype: The germline gene is not matched at one end of the junction; a read error may be the cause. CDR3 DNA sequence: TGTGCCAGCTTTTCGGTCGTATACTATGCCTACACCTTC. Translation: CASFSVVYYAYTF. The chain uses TRBV6-1 and TRBJ1-2; no definite D call. The germline gives CDR1 MNHNS, CDR2 SASEGT. The CDR3 extends over 13 amino acids.

This clonotype showed up many times. This may come from a read error, since a much larger clone is one base off. The chain recombines TRBV6-2 or TRBV6-3 with TRBJ2-1; 9 bases fit TRBD1. Germline trimming cut 6 bases from V and 2 bases from J; bases unmatched to any gene: 8. The CDR3 consists of 16 residues. Germline V gene lookup returns CDR1 MNHEY and CDR2 SVGEGT. The CDR3 region has the DNA TGTGCCAGCAGCTCCTCGGGACAGGGTACCTACAATGAGCAGTTCTTC. The encoded protein is CASSSSGQGTYNEQFF.

As to this clonotype: At one of its ends the junction is not consistent with the germline gene, which may arise from a read error. The V and J genes are TRBV4-3 and TRBJ2-5, with TRBD2 as a possible D gene (6 bases). Germline CDR1 is LGHNA and CDR2 is YSLEER. This CDR3 contains 16 residues. The DNA for the CDR3 is TGCACCAGCAACCAAGGCGAGGGGCGGGAACTAGAGACCCAGTACTTC. This encodes CTSNQGEGRELETQYF.

Comments on this clonotype: At one boundary the junction diverges from the germline segment, which might be a read error. The chain combines TRBV6-1 with TRBJ2-7; TRBD2 aligns across 13 bases. The germline V gene has CDR1 MNHNS and CDR2 SASEGT. The CDR3 spans 16 residues. This chain's CDR3 is CAISEERLAGGYKLYF. The CDR3 DNA follows: TGTGCCATCAGTGAAGAGAGACTAGCGGGAGGCTACAAGCTGTACTTC.

On this clonotype: The junction differs from germline at one of its ends, possibly a read error. The chain is built from TRBV6-5 and TRBJ1-4, with D tentatively TRBD1 (6 bases). CDR3 length: 15 residues. The V gene's germline CDR1 is MNHEY and CDR2 SVGAGI. The CDR3 loop is CTSSYATGTSEKLFF. The CDR3 coding sequence is TGTACCAGCAGTTACGCAACAGGGACATCAGAAAAGCTGTTTTTT.

As regards this clonotype: Because the CDR3 is missing its conserved closing phenylalanine or tryptophan, this is likely a read error. V is TRBV6-1 and J is TRBJ2-6; a weak D match, TRBD1 (5 bases). The CDR3 covers 16 residues. Germline CDR1 reads MNHNS; CDR2 reads SASEGT. The CDR3 region is CDSSEQGMAGVNVLTL. The CDR3 DNA is TGTGACAGCAGTGAGCAGGGTATGGCTGGGGTCAACGTCCTGACTTTA.

The chain links TRBV29-1 to TRBJ2-5; D remains unclear. The CDR3 contains 14 residues. CDR1 and CDR2 (germline): SQVTM, ANQGSEA. The CDR3 reads CSVTDPGTQETQYF. CDR3 coding DNA: TGCAGTGTGACGGACCCGGGCACACAAGAGACCCAGTACTTC.

The chain recombines TRBV6-1 with TRBJ2-1, with D tentatively TRBD1 (6 bases). CDR1 MNHNS and CDR2 SASEGT come from the germline V gene. This CDR3 is 12 amino acids long. Trimming took off 9 bases at V and 12 bases at J, with 18 bases between the two ends. The DNA of the CDR3 is TGTGCCAGGACTGAAGCGCAGGGGAGGCAGTTCTTC. Translation gives CARTEAQGRQFF.

The chain combines TRBV30 with TRBJ2-3, with D possibly TRBD1 on 5 matching bases. The CDR3 covers 13 residues. The germline V gene encodes CDR1 GTSNPN and CDR2 SVGIG (reference sequence). Trimming shortened V by 5 bases and J by 5 bases, and 14 bases separated the two germline ends. In nucleotides, the CDR3 is TGTGCCTGGTCGAAGGGGTATTTAGATACGCAGTATTTT. It translates to CAWSKGYLDTQYF.